A single sample gave rise to the 19 T cell receptor beta chains below, sequenced in a study of T cell repertoires in cytomegalovirus infection. TCRdb re-called the reads with MiXCR, one entry per CDR3 protein. The sample has more than 400,000 distinct CDR3 sequences, approximately 25% seen once. The material sequenced was PBMCs. These TCRs come from a human donor in good health (CMV status not recorded). Some clones in this sample may be carry-over from other donors' samples.

This clonotype was counted only a few times. The CDR3 bases are TGTGCCAGCAAGCTAGCGGGAGGAGGCGAGCAGTACGTC. Protein: CASKLAGGGEQYV. The rearrangement uses TRBV6-2 or TRBV6-3 and TRBJ2-7, with 11 positions matching TRBD2. V shed 7 bases and J 6 bases; nucleotides not matched to a gene: 5. This CDR3 has 13 residues. Germline CDR1 MNHEY, CDR2 SVGEGT.

This clonotype was seen a handful of times. The chain is built from TRBV7-9 and TRBJ2-5; a weak D match, TRBD1 (5 bases). Germline values: CDR1 SEHNR, CDR2 FQNEAQ (reference sequence). V lost 3 bases and J 0 bases, leaving 8 bases between the germline ends. The length of the CDR3 is 14 residues. The CDR3 DNA is TGTGCCAGCAGCTTTCTGACAGACCAAGAGACCCAGTACTTC. Its protein product is CASSFLTDQETQYF.

This sequence joins TRBV11-2 and TRBJ2-3; TRBD2 matches 14 bases. This CDR3 spans 17 amino acids. The V gene's germline CDR1 is SGHAT and CDR2 FQNNGV. V was pared by 4 bases and J by 3 bases, with 6 bases of the junction left unmatched. CDR3 nucleotide sequence: TGTGCCAGCAGCTCGGGACTAGCGGGAGCCCTGACAGATACGCAGTATTTT. It codes for CASSSGLAGALTDTQYF.

This clonotype was counted a few times. The gene calls are TRBV28 and TRBJ2-3; weak D call: TRBD1 (6 bases). Germline V gene data show CDR1 as MDHEN and CDR2 as SYDVKM. This CDR3 has 13 amino acids. V was trimmed by 6 bases and J by 7 bases, leaving 14 bases between them. The CDR3 bases are TGTGCCAGCAGCCCCGGACAGAAATATACGCAGTATTTT. Translated, it gives CASSPGQKYTQYF.

This clonotype was observed a handful of times. The chain links TRBV28 to TRBJ1-1; perhaps TRBD1 as D (6 bases). The CDR3 is 12 residues long. Trimming cost V 6 bases and J 8 bases, with 13 bases left between them. Germline-derived CDR1 and CDR2 are MDHEN and SYDVKM. CDR3: CASRPGQREAFF. In DNA form, the CDR3 reads TGTGCCAGCAGACCTGGACAGAGAGAAGCTTTCTTT. The variable domain in full, completed from reference TRBV28 and TRBJ1-1, reads DVKVTQSSRYLVKRTGEKVFLECVQDMDHENMFWYRQDPGLGLRLIYFSYDVKMKEKGDIPEGYSVSREKKERFSLILESASTNQTSMYLCASRPGQREAFFGQGTRLTVV.

In the case of this clonotype: One junction end does not reproduce the germline sequence, and a read error may be involved. This chain links TRBV18 with TRBJ1-1; no reliable D call. This CDR3 spans 14 amino acids. Germline-derived CDR1 and CDR2 are KGHSH and LQKENI. CDR3 coding DNA: TGTGCCAGCTCACCAGGGGATTACAAGGGCCGCTTTACCTTT. As protein: CASSPGDYKGRFTF. The full variable domain, rest sourced from reference TRBV18 and TRBJ1-1, is NAGVMQNPRHLVRRRGQEARLRCSPMKGHSHVYWYRQLPEEGLKFMVYLQKENIIDESGMPKERFSAEFPKEGPSILRIQQVVRGDSAAYFCASSPGDYKGRFTFGQGTRLTVV.

The chain is built from TRBV6-6 and TRBJ1-5; D gene uncertain. V was shortened by 2 bases and J by 7 bases, with 12 bases between the two germline ends. Germline V gene lookup returns CDR1 MNHNY and CDR2 SVGAGI (reference sequence). The CDR3 is made up of 14 amino acids. As DNA, the CDR3 is TGTGCCAGCAGTTACGGTGCGTCGCGACAGCCCCAGCATTTT. The encoded protein is CASSYGASRQPQHF.

The chain uses TRBV28 and TRBJ1-5; D is unclear. V dropped 3 bases and J dropped 1 base, with 10 bases sitting between them. The germline CDR1 and CDR2 sequences are MDHEN and SYDVKM. The CDR3 spans 15 residues. The DNA of the CDR3 is TGTGCCAGCAGTTTCGGCAGTGCGAGCAATCAGCCCCAGCATTTT. The encoded protein is CASSFGSASNQPQHF.

On this clonotype itself: A much more abundant neighbour one base away suggests this may be a read error. The V and J genes are TRBV12-3 or TRBV12-4 and TRBJ2-7; D not resolved. This CDR3 spans 13 amino acids. V lost 3 bases and J lost 7, with 13 bases in between. CDR3: CASSLSIPSEQYF. The CDR3 DNA is TGTGCCAGCAGTTTGTCCATACCCTCTGAGCAGTACTTC.

The chain recombines TRBV10-3 with TRBJ2-6, with D tentatively TRBD1 (6 bases). Trimming shortened V by 0 bases and J by 0 bases, and 15 bases separated the two germline ends. The germline V gene has CDR1 ENHRY and CDR2 SYGVKD. The CDR3 runs 19 residues. The CDR3, as DNA: TGTGCCATCAGTGAGTCTACGAGACAGGCCAGCTCTGGGGCCAACGTCCTGACTTTC. Its translation is CAISESTRQASSGANVLTF.

This clonotype appeared many times. The chain joins TRBV19 to TRBJ1-1, with 11 nucleotides matching TRBD1. CDR3 length: 17 amino acids. Trimming took 7 bases from V and 0 from J; bases not matched to a gene: 10. Looked up from germline, CDR1 is LNHDA and CDR2 is SQIVND (reference sequence). CDR3 sequence (DNA): TGTGCCAGTACCAGATTCCGGGACAGGGGGTTGAACACTGAAGCTTTCTTT. This gives the protein CASTRFRDRGLNTEAFF.

The chain combines TRBV7-2 with TRBJ1-2; no clear D gene. In germline, CDR1 is SGHTA, CDR2 FQGNSA. The CDR3 spans 15 residues. Trimming removed 5 bases from V and 4 bases from J, with 17 bases in between. The CDR3 coding sequence is TGTGCCAGCAGCCGCTTGAGCCAAATGAGCTATGGCTACACCTTC. As protein: CASSRLSQMSYGYTF.

This clonotype appeared a single time. The CDR3 protein is CASSYTSQGASYEQYF. CDR3 coding DNA: TGTGCCAGCAGTTACACATCACAGGGGGCGAGCTACGAGCAGTACTTC. V usage is TRBV6-5 and J usage is TRBJ2-7; TRBD1 matches at 9 bases. J was trimmed by 3 bases and V by 2 bases; bases with no gene match: 8. CDR3 length equals 16 residues. CDR1 and CDR2 from the germline V gene are MNHEY and SVGAGI.

This clonotype was detected only once. The rearrangement links TRBV18 to TRBJ1-5; 12 bases line up with TRBD1. The germline gives CDR1 KGHSH, CDR2 LQKENI. With 7 bases clipped from V and 4 bases from J, the junction kept 23 bases outside the gene matches. CDR3 length equals 21 residues. The CDR3 sequence: CASCPPLSPGGQGAGNQPQHF. The CDR3 DNA sequence: TGTGCCAGCTGCCCTCCCCTTTCTCCTGGGGGACAGGGGGCAGGAAATCAGCCCCAGCATTTT.

V is TRBV7-4 and J is TRBJ2-1; TRBD2 matches 10 bases. V lost 5 bases to trimming and J lost 6 bases; unmatched junction nucleotides: 10. In germline, CDR1 is SGHVT, CDR2 SQSDAQ. The CDR3 loop spans 16 amino acids. The CDR3 sequence is CASSQLRASGSNEQFF. CDR3 DNA sequence: TGTGCCAGCAGCCAACTCCGGGCTAGCGGGAGCAATGAGCAGTTCTTC.

This clonotype turned up a few times. The gene calls are TRBV20-1 and TRBJ1-5, with 11 bases aligning to TRBD1. The junction had 8 bases not matched to a gene; V was cut back by 0 bases and J by 4 bases. There are 17 residues in the CDR3. Germline V gives CDR1 DFQATT, CDR2 SNEGSKA (reference sequence). CDR3 DNA sequence: TGCAGTGCTAGAGATCTTGGGGACAGGGGGAAGAATCAGCCCCAGCATTTT. It encodes CSARDLGDRGKNQPQHF.

This clonotype was counted many times. V is TRBV7-2 and J is TRBJ2-2; the D gene is possibly TRBD2 (5 bases). The CDR3 consists of 16 residues. V lost 2 bases and J 7 bases, leaving 17 bases between the germline ends. The germline CDR1 and CDR2 sequences are SGHTA and FQGNSA. CDR3 loop: CASSLRGGSFGGELFF. The DNA for the CDR3 is TGTGCCAGCAGCTTACGTGGAGGAAGTTTCGGCGGGGAGCTGTTTTTT.

V usage is TRBV6-5 and J usage is TRBJ2-3; 7 nucleotides line up with TRBD2. V was pared by 5 bases and J by 3 bases, with 8 bases of the junction left unmatched. This CDR3 spans 15 amino acids. Looked up from germline, CDR1 is MNHEY and CDR2 is SVGAGI. CDR3 coding DNA: TGTGCCAGCAGTACGAGCGGGATAGGAACAGATACGCAGTATTTT. Translation: CASSTSGIGTDTQYF.

This sequence joins TRBV19 and TRBJ2-3; D tentatively reads TRBD1 or TRBD2 (5 bases each). The ends were cut back, 7 bases at V and 5 bases at J, with 31 bases in the middle. From germline, CDR1 is LNHDA and CDR2 SQIVND (reference sequence). CDR3 size: 19 residues. CDR3 amino acids: CASTAVGPVAWFGGDTQYF. DNA for the CDR3: TGTGCCAGTACTGCTGTGGGACCCGTAGCCTGGTTTGGGGGAGATACGCAGTATTTT.